These T cell receptor beta chains were read from a single sample in a study of blood T cell repertoires in COVID-19. The protocol was immunoSEQ multiplex PCR, while the TCRdb copy is restricted to in-frame clones and leaves out a portion. The sample shows roughly 91,000 clones, over 80% of them seen only once. Sequencing was carried out using peripheral blood. The receptors were gathered from a man aged 70-80 years with active or convalescent COVID-19. The CDR3 runs from the conserved cysteine through the conserved F or W. The D gene is left open where the match is weak.

V: TRBV28; J: TRBJ1-3; D: TRBD1; CDR3: CASRKQGAYGNTIYF
V: TRBV5-6; J: TRBJ2-3; D: TRBD1; CDR3: CASRRQGADTQYF
V: TRBV18; J: TRBJ2-3; D: .; CDR3: CASSPNGGGTDTQYF
V: TRBV7-9; J: TRBJ2-1; D: TRBD1; CDR3: CASSPGQARTGEQFF
V: TRBV6-5; J: TRBJ2-7; D: TRBD1; CDR3: CASRQGSHEQYF
V: TRBV29-1; J: TRBJ2-1; D: TRBD1; CDR3: CSATRDRAYNEQFF
V: TRBV6-5; J: TRBJ1-2; D: TRBD1; CDR3: CASISNRGRGGYTF
V: TRBV3-1/TRBV3-2; J: TRBJ2-3; D: .; CDR3: CASSQLVRGDTQYF
V: TRBV10-2; J: TRBJ1-1; D: .; CDR3: CASAGTFEAFF
V: TRBV2; J: TRBJ2-7; D: TRBD2; CDR3: CASRRGVSYEQYF
V: TRBV25-1; J: TRBJ2-7; D: .; CDR3: CASSSQGIREQYF
V: TRBV10-3; J: TRBJ1-5; D: .; CDR3: CAISDAGGNQPQHF
V: TRBV5-1; J: TRBJ1-1; D: TRBD1; CDR3: CASATGMNTEAFF
V: TRBV5-1; J: TRBJ2-5; D: TRBD1; CDR3: CASSLSGQGGETQYF
V: TRBV27; J: TRBJ1-2; D: .; CDR3: CASSFDRLSPDGYTF
V: TRBV5-4; J: TRBJ2-3; D: TRBD1; CDR3: CASSEARDRTQYF
V: TRBV6-5; J: TRBJ1-6; D: TRBD1; CDR3: CASRTTGVGSPLHF
V: TRBV3-1/TRBV3-2; J: TRBJ2-3; D: TRBD2; CDR3: CASRRISSGGADTQYF
V: TRBV30; J: TRBJ1-2; D: .; CDR3: CAWSVLMGQGNGYTF
V: TRBV30; J: TRBJ2-5; D: TRBD1; CDR3: CAWSRGQGAQETQYF
V: TRBV3-1/TRBV3-2; J: TRBJ1-5; D: .; CDR3: CASSQDLGSGAYSNQPQHF
V: TRBV6-5; J: TRBJ2-7; D: TRBD2; CDR3: CASSLLAGPAYEQYF
V: TRBV28; J: TRBJ1-2; D: TRBD1; CDR3: CASSPGQVRSYTF
V: TRBV7-2; J: TRBJ2-3; D: .; CDR3: CASSPTRTGWAQYF
V: TRBV9; J: TRBJ2-2; D: .; CDR3: CASSVGVATGNTGELFF
V: TRBV2; J: TRBJ2-7; D: TRBD1; CDR3: CATGTGRVHYEQYF
V: TRBV3-1/TRBV3-2; J: TRBJ2-2; D: .; CDR3: CASSLPGGELFF
V: TRBV6-5; J: TRBJ1-3; D: .; CDR3: CASKGQGTIYF
V: TRBV9; J: TRBJ2-7; D: .; CDR3: CASSVATGSSYEQYF
V: TRBV13; J: TRBJ1-2; D: .; CDR3: CASSPRDGQGAYGYTF
V: TRBV7-2; J: TRBJ2-5; D: TRBD2; CDR3: CASSFGLAGTGTQYF
V: TRBV3-1/TRBV3-2; J: TRBJ1-5; D: TRBD1; CDR3: CASSQGGTGAQPQHF
V: TRBV4-1; J: TRBJ2-5; D: .; CDR3: CASSQDHRGYQETQYF
V: TRBV9; J: TRBJ2-1; D: TRBD2; CDR3: CASSVATGGPSGLNEQFF
V: TRBV19; J: TRBJ2-3; D: TRBD1; CDR3: CASSIRVGTGVSTDTQYF
V: TRBV2; J: TRBJ1-5; D: .; CDR3: CASSREGGQPQHF
V: TRBV7-9; J: TRBJ2-1; D: TRBD2; CDR3: CASSLLSGGAKNEQFF
V: TRBV5-1; J: TRBJ1-1; D: .; CDR3: CASSSDTDTEAFF
V: TRBV19; J: TRBJ1-2; D: .; CDR3: CASSIDSNYGYTF
V: TRBV19; J: TRBJ1-4; D: TRBD1; CDR3: CASSIPGPKPAGQNEKLFF